These T cell receptor beta chains were read from a single sample in a study of cytomegalovirus exposure and HLA in healthy donors. TCRdb's table, derived via immunoSEQ multiplex PCR, lists solely in-frame clones and lacks some. The table has about 120,000 clones, more than 60% seen once. The sequencing sample was made of PBMCs. These TCRs come from a middle-aged woman in good health and CMV-seronegative. Both conserved end residues are part of each CDR3. The D gene is left open where the match is weak. Size is omitted from some rows. Given values are once, few, many or a class for expanded clones.

j_call	d_call	clone_size	v_call	cdr3_nt	cdr3_aa
TRBJ2-5	-	-	TRBV6-5	TGTGCCACGGGTACCCAGTACTTC	CATGTQYF
TRBJ1-2	-	-	TRBV27	TGTGCCAGCAGTCTGACAGCCGACTATGGCTACACCTTC	CASSLTADYGYTF
TRBJ2-7	-	-	TRBV6-5	TGTGCCAGCAGTGATCGGGTCAGCTCCTACGAGCAGTACTTC	CASSDRVSSYEQYF
TRBJ2-7	TRBD1	few	TRBV19	TGTGCCAGTAGCGGGACAGGGGTCCGTCGTTACGAGCAGTACTTC	CASSGTGVRRYEQYF
TRBJ2-2	TRBD2	-	TRBV4-3	TGCGCCAGCAGCCAAGAAGCGGGGACCACCGGGGAGCTGTTTTTT	CASSQEAGTTGELFF
TRBJ1-3	-	few	TRBV7-9	TGTGCCAGCAGCCGACGTGTGCCAGGGCTCTCTGGAAACACCATATATTTT	CASSRRVPGLSGNTIYF
TRBJ2-7	-	-	TRBV2	TGTGCCAGCACCCGCGGCCAGAGCCAGCAGTACTTC	CASTRGQSQQYF
TRBJ1-4	-	-	TRBV2	TGTGCCAGCAGTGTAGGTAGTGGCGGAGAAAAACTGTTTTTT	CASSVGSGGEKLFF
TRBJ2-2	-	-	TRBV6-1	TGTGCCAGCATAGATTGGGCAACCGGGGAGCTGTTTTTT	CASIDWATGELFF
TRBJ2-7	-	-	TRBV29-1	TGCAGCGTTCTGGGCTCCGCGGGCCCCTACGAGCAGTACTTC	CSVLGSAGPYEQYF
TRBJ2-7	-	-	TRBV11-2	TGTGCCAGCAGCTTAGGAGGAACCTACGAGCAGTACTTC	CASSLGGTYEQYF
TRBJ1-3	-	once	TRBV18	TGTGCCAGCTCACCTTATGTCGGAGACTCTTTCTCTGGAAACACCATATATTTT	CASSPYVGDSFSGNTIYF
TRBJ2-1	TRBD2	-	TRBV4-1	TGCGCCAGCAGCCAAGAGGAGACTAGCGGGGGGCACAATGAGCAGTTCTTC	CASSQEETSGGHNEQFF
TRBJ1-2	-	-	TRBV9	TGTGCCAGCAGCGTAGAGTCAGGGTATGGCTACACCTTC	CASSVESGYGYTF
TRBJ1-2	TRBD1	few	TRBV10-2	TGCGCCAGCAGTGAGTCCCAGGGGGGCGACTATGGCTACACCTTC	CASSESQGGDYGYTF
TRBJ2-5	TRBD2	-	TRBV2	TGTGCCAGCAGTAACCGCGTAGCGGGTGTTAAAAAGACCCAGTACTTC	CASSNRVAGVKKTQYF
TRBJ2-7	TRBD1	-	TRBV27	TGTGCCAGCAGCCCACAGGGGATCAGCTACGAGCAGTACTTC	CASSPQGISYEQYF